This TCR beta chain was observed in a study of blood T cell repertoires in COVID-19. Study at large: Specimens from acute and convalescent COVID-19 originated in the United States, Italy and Spain. Sample material is recorded as cDNA or gDNA derived from T cells, B-cell-depleted T cells, or PBMCs.

Followed over time, Seattle patients had been enrolled while infection was active. The CDR3 length is 15 residues. V was pared by 7 bases and J by 4 bases, with 20 bases between. Per germline, CDR1 SGHRS and CDR2 YFSETQ. The assay was immunoSEQ multiplex PCR, and TCRdb's table has in-frame clones only and misses some. The data show 150,000 to 200,000 clones, with 94% seen just once and around 0.8% held by the top ten. The genes are TRBV5-1 and TRBJ2-5; a weak D match, TRBD1 (6 bases). The source material was peripheral blood. The clonotype originates from a man under 40 with COVID-19, enrolled during active disease. CDR3 protein: CASQLYRVNGETQYF. DNA of the CDR3: TGCGCCAGCCAATTGTACAGGGTGAATGGAGAGACCCAGTACTTC.